The clone carrying this T cell receptor beta chain has a handful of counts. Trimming removed 7 bases from V and 3 bases from J, with 4 bases in between. The V gene's germline CDR1 is SGDLS and CDR2 YYNGEE. The CDR3 length is 11 residues. Authors' analysis steps: Estimation of nucleated cell counts was performed using reference gene primer amplification. This table comes from immunoSEQ multiplex PCR, and its TCRdb copy is limited to in-frame clones, with some not included. V, J and clone size reflect that table, while D and trimming were determined from the DNA. The table shows around 260,000 clones, with roughly 91% occurring only once. The record originates from a study of blood T cell repertoires in COVID-19. Study-level background: Both acute and convalescent COVID-19 samples were obtained from the United States, Italy and Spain.

The sample comprised peripheral blood. This clonotype was obtained from a man aged 25-40 years with acute or convalescent COVID-19. V usage is TRBV9 and J usage is TRBJ2-2; D call uncertain. The CDR3 sequence: CASGHTGELFF. CDR3 nucleotides: TGTGCCAGCGGCCACACCGGGGAGCTGTTTTTT.